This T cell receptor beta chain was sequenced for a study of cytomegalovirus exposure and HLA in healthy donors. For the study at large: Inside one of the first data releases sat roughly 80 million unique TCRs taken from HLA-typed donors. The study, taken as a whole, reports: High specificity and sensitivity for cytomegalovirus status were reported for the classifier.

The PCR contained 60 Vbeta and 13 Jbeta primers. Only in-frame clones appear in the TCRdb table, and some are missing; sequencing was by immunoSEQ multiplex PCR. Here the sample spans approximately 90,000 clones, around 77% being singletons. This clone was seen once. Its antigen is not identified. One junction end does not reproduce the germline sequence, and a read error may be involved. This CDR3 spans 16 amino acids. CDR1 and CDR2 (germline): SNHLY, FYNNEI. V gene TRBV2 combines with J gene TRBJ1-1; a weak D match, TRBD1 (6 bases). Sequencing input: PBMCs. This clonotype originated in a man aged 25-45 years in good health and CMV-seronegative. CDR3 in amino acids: CASSEDHRDMKTEAFF. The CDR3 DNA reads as TGTGCCAGCAGTGAAGACCACCGGGACATGAAGACTGAAGCTTTCTTT. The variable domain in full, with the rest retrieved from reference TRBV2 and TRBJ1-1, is EPEVTQTPSHQVTQMGQEVILRCVPISNHLYFYWYRQILGQKVEFLVSFYNNEISEKSEIFDDQFSVERPDGSNFTLKIRSTKLEDSAMYFCASSEDHRDMKTEAFFGQGTRLTVV.